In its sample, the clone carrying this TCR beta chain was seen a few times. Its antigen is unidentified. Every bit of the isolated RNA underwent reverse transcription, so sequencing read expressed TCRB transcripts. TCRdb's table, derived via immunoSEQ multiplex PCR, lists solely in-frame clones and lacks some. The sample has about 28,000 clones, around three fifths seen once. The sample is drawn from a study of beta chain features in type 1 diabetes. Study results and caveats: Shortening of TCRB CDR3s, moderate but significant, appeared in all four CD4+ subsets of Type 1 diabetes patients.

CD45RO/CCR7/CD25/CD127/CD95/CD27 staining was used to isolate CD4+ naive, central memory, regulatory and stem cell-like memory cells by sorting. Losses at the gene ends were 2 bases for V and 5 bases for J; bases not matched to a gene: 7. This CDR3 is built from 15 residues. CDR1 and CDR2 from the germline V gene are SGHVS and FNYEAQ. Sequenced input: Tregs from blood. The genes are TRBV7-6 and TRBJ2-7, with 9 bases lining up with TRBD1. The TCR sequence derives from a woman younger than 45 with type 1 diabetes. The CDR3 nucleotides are TGTGCCAGCAGCTTAACCGGGACAGGGATCGACGAGCAGTACTTC. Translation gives CASSLTGTGIDEQYF.